This T cell receptor beta chain was recovered during a study of blood T cells in healthy people across ages. General observations from the study: Estimated diversity, derived from one million T cells, was regarded as an underestimate. Long-lived donors exceeded aged donors in naive CD4+ cells and diversity.

Combining a sample-barcoded 5' primer with a J-beta primer mix, a second PCR ran for about 7 to 12 cycles. MiXCR, run by TCRdb on the 5' RACE reads, gives a single entry per CDR3 protein. The sample lists around 1,000,000 distinct CDR3 sequences; about 25% were seen once. This clonotype was counted only a few times. Its matching antigen is unknown. CDR1 and CDR2 (germline): MNHNS, SASEGT. The CDR3 is made up of 14 amino acids. These data were also reused for a study on T cells of mothers and their children. That report notes: cDNA synthesis used all extracted RNA, about 1.5 ug per 15 ul. Sample barcodes and 2-4 random nucleotides were added by the M1S primer of the second PCR.

The rearrangement links TRBV6-1 to TRBJ2-5, with 9 bases that match TRBD1. The J call is uncertain, as TRBJ2-7 better fits the DNA end. The receptor was derived from a girl aged 2 to 9 in good health. Sequencing used blood. Written as DNA, the CDR3 is TGTGCCAGCACCATCCGGGACAGGGCCTACGAGCAGTACTTC. As protein: CASTIRDRAYEQYF.